This TCR beta chain derives from a study of sequential checkpoint blockade in melanoma. At the level of the study: Arm A got nivolumab then ipilimumab; arm B the reverse, 1:1.

Treatment meaning: randomized to nivolumab then ipilimumab (arm A) or the reverse (arm B). Method: immunoSEQ multiplex PCR; TCRdb's copy keeps in-frame clones and lacks some. Here the sample spans about 12,000 clones, about 65% being singletons. CDR1 and CDR2 (germline): SGDLS, YYNGEE. CDR3 length: 15 amino acids. J lost 3 bases, V lost 4 bases, and 10 bases had no gene match. The origin of this receptor is a human donor with melanoma. Sequenced material: CD8+ T cells sorted from blood (inferred from file names), taken from a patient given nivolumab and ipilimumab in sequence. The chain has TRBV9 and TRBJ2-7, with 7 positions matching TRBD2. Here the CDR3 DNA reads TGTGCCAGCAGCCCAAATAGCGGGCGGCTCTACGAGCAGTACTTC. Translation: CASSPNSGRLYEQYF.